The text below deals with one T cell receptor (beta chain). Its cognate antigen is unknown. The sample is drawn from a study of cytomegalovirus exposure and HLA in healthy donors. Amplification used 60 Vbeta primers and 13 Jbeta primers. Profiling relied on immunoSEQ multiplex PCR, and the TCRdb table lists in-frame clones only, not all of them. This table has 200,000 or so clones, roughly four fifths appearing once. Study-wide results and limits: It has been reported that TCR beta sequences accurately predicted the HLA-A and HLA-B alleles of most subjects. Per a later analysis, under 20,000 TCR beta sequences showed association with HLA alleles at 0.05 false discovery rate. Relative to equally common others, HLA-associated TCR beta chains showed greater clonal expansion in a later analysis. The authors enumerated around 150 TCR beta chains as linked to cytomegalovirus.

This receptor was obtained from a girl between 10 and 17 years old in good health and CMV-seronegative. Source material: PBMCs.

The chain's CDR3 is CASGQSYEQYF. The CDR3 DNA sequence: TGTGCCAGCGGACAGAGCTACGAGCAGTACTTC. This chain connects TRBV6-1 to TRBJ2-5; D may be TRBD1 (6 bases). The end of the DNA is better explained by TRBJ2-7, so the J call may be wrong. The length of the CDR3 is 11 residues. Germline CDR1 is MNHNS and CDR2 is SASEGT.